The 21 T cell receptor beta chains listed next were all sequenced from one sample in a study of T cells after yellow fever vaccination. Each CDR3 protein is one row after TCRdb ran MiXCR on the 5' RACE reads. This sample has hundreds of thousands of distinct CDR3 sequences, with 15% to 20% found just once. Material: PBMCs, obtained 15 days after the yellow fever booster vaccination. These receptors were obtained from a man aged 30 to 45 who received the YFV17D yellow fever vaccine.

The chain joins TRBV7-6 to TRBJ2-1, with TRBD1 matching over 9 bases. The CDR3 covers 15 residues. Per germline, CDR1 SGHVS and CDR2 FNYEAQ. J lost 9 bases, V lost 5 bases, and 11 bases had no gene match. This chain's CDR3 is CASSNPGQGVGEQFF. For the CDR3, the DNA is TGTGCCAGCAGCAATCCGGGACAGGGTGTCGGTGAGCAGTTCTTC. Supplemented by reference TRBV7-6 and TRBJ2-1, the full variable domain reads GAGVSQSPRYKVTKRGQDVALRCDPISGHVSLYWYRQALGQGPEFLTYFNYEAQQDKSGLPNDRFSAERPEGSISTLTIQRTEQRDSAMYRCASSNPGQGVGEQFFGPGTRLTVL.

This clonotype showed up just a few times. This chain links TRBV6-5 with TRBJ2-1, with D possibly matching TRBD2 (6 bases). Germline CDR1 reads MNHEY; CDR2 reads SVGAGI. This CDR3 comprises 13 residues. Trimming removed 6 bases from V and 8 bases from J, with 14 bases in between. The CDR3 region is CASSRRREHEQFF. The CDR3, as DNA: TGTGCCAGCAGCCGGCGCCGGGAGCATGAGCAGTTCTTC.

The V and J genes are TRBV12-3 or TRBV12-4 and TRBJ2-2; 7 nucleotides agree with TRBD2. The trim removed 5 bases at V and 0 bases at J, leaving 0 bases unmatched. The CDR3 runs 14 residues. The DNA for the CDR3 is TGTGCCAGCAGTGCGGGAGCGAACACCGGGGAGCTGTTTTTT. Its protein is CASSAGANTGELFF.

This chain links TRBV20-1 with TRBJ2-7, with D unresolved. The germline V and J ends were trimmed by 0 bases and 7 bases, with 7 bases remaining between them. This CDR3 is built from 11 residues. Germline V CDR1 and CDR2: DFQATT, SNEGSKA (reference sequence). As DNA, the CDR3 is TGCAGTGCTAGAGATATCCCGGAGCAGTACTTC. Its protein is CSARDIPEQYF.

The rearrangement links TRBV6-2 or TRBV6-3 to TRBJ1-1; D is unresolved. From germline, CDR1 is MNHEY and CDR2 SVGEGT. The CDR3 totals 13 residues. The V end lost 8 bases, the J end lost 1 base, and 11 bases lay between the germline ends. The CDR3 DNA reads TGTGCCAGCCTCCGAAACGCGAACACTGAAGCTTTCTTT. Translated: CASLRNANTEAFF.

This sequence joins TRBV9 and TRBJ2-7; 10 positions match TRBD1. After removal of 4 bases from V and 6 bases from J, the junction contained 4 bases not matched to a gene. CDR1 SGDLS and CDR2 YYNGEE come from the germline V gene. This CDR3 contains 13 residues. The CDR3 loop reads CASSSGDRGEQYF. CDR3 in DNA: TGTGCCAGCAGCTCAGGGGACAGGGGCGAGCAGTACTTC.

This rearrangement joins TRBV18 to TRBJ2-3, with D unresolved. V was pared by 0 bases and J by 7 bases, with 5 bases between. This CDR3 is 12 amino acids long. Germline values: CDR1 KGHSH, CDR2 LQKENI. The CDR3 spells CASSPPVYTQYF. The CDR3 DNA reads TGTGCCAGCTCACCACCAGTTTATACGCAGTATTTT. Combining the CDR3 with reference TRBV18 and TRBJ2-3 gives the whole variable domain NAGVMQNPRHLVRRRGQEARLRCSPMKGHSHVYWYRQLPEEGLKFMVYLQKENIIDESGMPKERFSAEFPKEGPSILRIQQVVRGDSAAYFCASSPPVYTQYFGPGTRLTVL.

This chain joins TRBV20-1 and TRBJ1-1; D is unclear. CDR3 length equals 12 residues. Germline V gives CDR1 DFQATT, CDR2 SNEGSKA (reference sequence). The V end lost 2 bases, the J end lost 1 base, and 5 bases lay between the germline ends. CDR3 DNA sequence: TGCAGTGCTAGAACAGCGAACACTGAAGCTTTCTTT. The encoded protein is CSARTANTEAFF.

This clonotype was seen a few times. The chain links TRBV28 to TRBJ2-1; D is perhaps TRBD1 (6 bases). There are 13 residues in the CDR3. V was clipped by 3 bases and J by 6 bases, with 9 bases between them. Per germline, CDR1 MDHEN and CDR2 SYDVKM. The CDR3 DNA follows: TGTGCCAGCAGTTTGGGACATGTCAATGAGCAGTTCTTC. It specifies CASSLGHVNEQFF.

This clonotype was picked up a small number of times. The gene calls are TRBV12-3 or TRBV12-4 and TRBJ1-1; D remains unclear. The V end was cut by 4 bases, the J end by 10 bases, with 10 bases between. The CDR3 covers 11 residues. The CDR3 region has the DNA TGTGCCAGCAGTTCGGGCCAGCGAGCTTTCTTT. Protein product: CASSSGQRAFF.

This clonotype appeared a few times. V usage is TRBV10-3 and J usage is TRBJ2-1, with D unresolved. The CDR3 contains 12 residues. Trimming left V 0 bases short and J 9 bases short, with 6 bases between. Per the germline V gene, CDR1 is ENHRY and CDR2 is SYGVKD. Written as DNA, the CDR3 is TGTGCCATCAGTGAGTCCAACAGTGAGCAGTTCTTC. Translated, it gives CAISESNSEQFF.

The sample holds a few counts of this clonotype. This sequence joins TRBV7-8 and TRBJ2-7; no definite D call. Germline CDR1 SGHVS, CDR2 FQNEAQ. The length of the CDR3 is 11 residues. Trimming stripped 5 bases from V and 9 bases from J, with 11 bases between. The CDR3 DNA is TGTGCCAGCAGCCTAGAGGCCCTGCAGTACTTC. It yields the protein CASSLEALQYF.

This clonotype was seen only a few times. The V call is TRBV12-3 or TRBV12-4, the J call TRBJ2-5; 14 nucleotides agree with TRBD2. This CDR3 region has 17 residues. With V trimmed by 5 bases and J by 5 bases, 10 bases remained unmatched. The CDR3 nucleotides are TGTGCCAGCAGTAACATGGGACTAGCGGGAGTTTGGGAGACCCAGTACTTC. It translates to CASSNMGLAGVWETQYF.

The chain is built from TRBV10-3 and TRBJ2-7; TRBD2 matches at 15 bases. The ends lost 3 bases at V and 5 bases at J; junction bases unmatched: 11. The CDR3 consists of 18 residues. Per germline, CDR1 ENHRY and CDR2 SYGVKD. DNA for the CDR3: TGTGCCATCAGTGACAGGACCGCGGGACTAGCGGGAGGTAACGAGCAGTACTTC. Its translation: CAISDRTAGLAGGNEQYF.

On this clonotype itself: Sequence at one end of the junction differs from germline and may be a read error. The chain recombines TRBV7-6 with TRBJ2-5, with no clear D. Germline CDR1 SGHVS, CDR2 FNYEAQ. The CDR3 is 12 residues long. The chain's CDR3 is CVSSLSLKTQYF. The CDR3 DNA is TGTGTCAGCAGCTTATCCCTAAAGACCCAGTACTTC.

This chain joins TRBV7-2 and TRBJ2-1, with TRBD2 matching 10 bases. Germline CDR1 is SGHTA and CDR2 is FQGNSA. Trimming at V came to 2 bases and at J to 9 bases, leaving 7 bases not matched to a gene. The CDR3 covers 15 residues. The CDR3 DNA is TGTGCCAGCAGCTTAATGACTAGCGGGCGGGTTGAGCAGTTCTTC. Protein: CASSLMTSGRVEQFF.

This chain uses TRBV29-1 with TRBJ2-2, with a weak D call TRBD2 (5 bases). V was clipped by 6 bases and J by 3 bases, with 11 bases between them. The CDR3 runs to 13 residues. CDR1 and CDR2 (germline): SQVTM, ANQGSEA. The CDR3 coding sequence is TGCAGCGTCCGGGAACAGTACACCGGGGAGCTGTTTTTT. This codes for CSVREQYTGELFF.

This clonotype turned up a few times. The chain joins TRBV24-1 to TRBJ2-3, with 8 bases that match TRBD2. The germline CDR1 and CDR2 sequences are KGHDR and SFDVKD. Trimming at V came to 3 bases and at J to 3 bases, leaving 7 bases not matched to a gene. This CDR3 has 16 amino acids. CDR3 nucleotides: TGTGCCACCAGTGATCCCAGCGGGAGTGAAACAGATACGCAGTATTTT. Its protein product is CATSDPSGSETDTQYF.

This clonotype has more than one count but fewer than ten. The CDR3 sequence is CASSLRGGNPYEQYF. For the CDR3, the DNA is TGTGCCAGCAGCTTAAGGGGCGGAAACCCCTACGAGCAGTACTTC. V gene TRBV7-6 combines with J gene TRBJ2-7; D might be TRBD1 (5 bases). The CDR3 is 15 residues long. V gave up 2 bases and J gave up 2 bases, with 13 bases separating them. The germline gives CDR1 SGHVS, CDR2 FNYEAQ. Full variable domain (rest looked up from reference TRBV7-6 and TRBJ2-7): GAGVSQSPRYKVTKRGQDVALRCDPISGHVSLYWYRQALGQGPEFLTYFNYEAQQDKSGLPNDRFSAERPEGSISTLTIQRTEQRDSAMYRCASSLRGGNPYEQYFGPGTRLTVT.

The rearrangement uses TRBV7-2 and TRBJ2-7; the D call may be TRBD1 or TRBD2 (5 bases each). Germline V gene data show CDR1 as SGHTA and CDR2 as FQGNSA. The CDR3 totals 12 residues. Trimming cost V 3 bases and J 6 bases, with 9 bases left between them. This CDR3 reads CASSFIGTEQYF. CDR3 DNA sequence: TGTGCCAGCAGCTTTATAGGGACCGAGCAGTACTTC. Full variable domain (remainder filled in from reference TRBV7-2 and TRBJ2-7): GAGVSQSPSNKVTEKGKDVELRCDPISGHTALYWYRQSLGQGLEFLIYFQGNSAPDKSGLPSDRFSAERTGGSVSTLTIQRTQQEDSAVYLCASSFIGTEQYFGPGTRLTVT.

This chain joins TRBV5-6 and TRBJ2-3; tentatively, D is TRBD1 (5 bases). Trimming took off 3 bases at V and 0 bases at J, with 8 bases between the two ends. There are 14 residues in the CDR3. Per the germline V gene, CDR1 is SGHDT and CDR2 is YYEEEE. The CDR3 loop is CASSSRTSTDTQYF. The CDR3, as DNA: TGTGCCAGCAGCTCCCGGACAAGCACAGATACGCAGTATTTT. Full variable domain (rest looked up from reference TRBV5-6 and TRBJ2-3): DAGVTQSPTHLIKTRGQQVTLRCSPKSGHDTVSWYQQALGQGPQFIFQYYEEEERQRGNFPDRFSGHQFPNYSSELNVNALLLGDSALYLCASSSRTSTDTQYFGPGTRLTVL.